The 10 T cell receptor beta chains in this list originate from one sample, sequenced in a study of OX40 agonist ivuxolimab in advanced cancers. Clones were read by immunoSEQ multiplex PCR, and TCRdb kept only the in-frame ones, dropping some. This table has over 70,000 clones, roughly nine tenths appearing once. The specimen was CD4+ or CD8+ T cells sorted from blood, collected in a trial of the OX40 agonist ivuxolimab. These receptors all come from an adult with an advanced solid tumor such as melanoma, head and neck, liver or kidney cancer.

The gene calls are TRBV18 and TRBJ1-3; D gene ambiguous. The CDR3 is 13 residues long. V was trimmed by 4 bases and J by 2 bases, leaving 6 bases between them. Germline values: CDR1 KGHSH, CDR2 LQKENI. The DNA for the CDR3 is TGTGCCAGCTCACACGGGCCTGGAAACACCATATATTTT. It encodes CASSHGPGNTIYF.

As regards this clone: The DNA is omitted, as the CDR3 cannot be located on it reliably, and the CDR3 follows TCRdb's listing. This CDR3 is CASSFGQGAKIVF. The gene calls are TRBV7-3 and TRBJ1-1; the table's D call, TRBD1, was not checked against the DNA. Germline V lookup: CDR1 SGHTA, CDR2 FQGTGA. A total of 13 residues make up the CDR3, ends included.

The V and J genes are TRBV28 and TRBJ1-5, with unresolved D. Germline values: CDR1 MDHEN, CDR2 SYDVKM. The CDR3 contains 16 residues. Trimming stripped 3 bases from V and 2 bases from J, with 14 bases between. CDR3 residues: CASSFMGSRGNQPQHF. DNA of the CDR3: TGTGCCAGCAGTTTCATGGGATCCCGGGGCAATCAGCCCCAGCATTTT.

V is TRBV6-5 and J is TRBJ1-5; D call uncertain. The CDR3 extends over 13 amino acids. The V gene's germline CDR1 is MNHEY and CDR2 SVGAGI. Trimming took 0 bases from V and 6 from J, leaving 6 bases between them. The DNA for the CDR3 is TGTGCCAGCAGTTACTCGTACCGTCAGCCCCAGCATTTT. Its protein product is CASSYSYRQPQHF.

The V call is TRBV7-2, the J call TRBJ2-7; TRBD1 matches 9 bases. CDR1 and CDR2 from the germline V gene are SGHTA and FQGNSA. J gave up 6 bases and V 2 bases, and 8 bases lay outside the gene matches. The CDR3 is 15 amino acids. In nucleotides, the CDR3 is TGTGCCAGCAGCTTAATGGCGGGACAGGGACGCGAGCAGTACTTC. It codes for CASSLMAGQGREQYF.

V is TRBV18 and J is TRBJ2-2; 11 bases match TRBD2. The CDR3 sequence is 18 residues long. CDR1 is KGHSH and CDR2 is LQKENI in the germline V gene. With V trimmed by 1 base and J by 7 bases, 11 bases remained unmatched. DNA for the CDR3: TGTGCCAGCTCACCACAACAGTGGCTAGCGGGAGGAGTCGGGGAGCTGTTTTTT. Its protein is CASSPQQWLAGGVGELFF. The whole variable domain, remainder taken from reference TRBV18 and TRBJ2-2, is NAGVMQNPRHLVRRRGQEARLRCSPMKGHSHVYWYRQLPEEGLKFMVYLQKENIIDESGMPKERFSAEFPKEGPSILRIQQVVRGDSAAYFCASSPQQWLAGGVGELFFGEGSRLTVL.

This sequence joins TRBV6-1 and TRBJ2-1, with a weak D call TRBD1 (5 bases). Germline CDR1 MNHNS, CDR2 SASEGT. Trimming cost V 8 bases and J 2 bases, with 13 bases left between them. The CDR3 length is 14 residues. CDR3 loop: CASCRQFAYNEQFF. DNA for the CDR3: TGTGCCAGCTGTAGACAGTTCGCCTACAATGAGCAGTTCTTC.

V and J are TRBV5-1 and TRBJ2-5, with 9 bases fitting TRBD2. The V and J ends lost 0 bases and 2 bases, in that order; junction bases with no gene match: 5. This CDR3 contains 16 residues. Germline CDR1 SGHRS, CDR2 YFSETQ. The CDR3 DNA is TGCGCCAGCAGCTTGGCCGCTAGCGGGGATCAAGAGACCCAGTACTTC. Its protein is CASSLAASGDQETQYF.

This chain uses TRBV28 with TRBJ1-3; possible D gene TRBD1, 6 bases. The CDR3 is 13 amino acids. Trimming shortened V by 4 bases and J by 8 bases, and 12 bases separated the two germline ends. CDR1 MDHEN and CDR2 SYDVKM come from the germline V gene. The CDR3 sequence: CASSSEGGYTIYF. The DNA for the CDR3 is TGTGCCAGCAGTTCCGAGGGGGGATACACCATATATTTT.

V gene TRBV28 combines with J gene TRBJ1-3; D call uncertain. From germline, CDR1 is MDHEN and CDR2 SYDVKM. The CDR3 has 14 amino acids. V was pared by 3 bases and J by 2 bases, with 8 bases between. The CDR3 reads CASSLPGTGNTIYF. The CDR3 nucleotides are TGTGCCAGCAGTTTGCCGGGGACTGGAAACACCATATATTTT.